Listed below are T cell receptor beta chains from one sample, sequenced in a study of regulatory T cells in long-lasting Graves disease. TCRdb itself ran the multiplex PCR reads through MiXCR, one entry per CDR3 protein. The sample lists roughly 500,000 distinct CDR3 sequences, 13% occurring once. These data also formed part of another study, on T cells in Graves' hyperthyroidism and ophthalmopathy.

The sequenced sample was peripheral blood mononuclear cells (PBMCs), obtained at new diagnosis, from a patient treated with antithyroid drugs. These receptors originate from a young man with Graves disease. CDR3s include the opening cysteine and the closing phenylalanine or tryptophan. The D gene is left open where the match is weak. Expanded clones get a size class; other rows say once, few or many, or leave the size out.

v_call	j_call	clone_size	d_call	cdr3_nt	cdr3_aa
TRBV15	TRBJ1-5	many	TRBD1	TGTGCCACCAGCAGACCGAAACAGGGGTCGGGCAATCAGCCCCAGCATTTT	CATSRPKQGSGNQPQHF
TRBV18	TRBJ1-6	NA	TRBD1	TGTGCCAGCTCTCGGGACAGCTCCTATAATTCACCCCTCCACTTT	CASSRDSSYNSPLHF
TRBV5-6	TRBJ1-1	many	TRBD1	TGTGCCAGCAGCTTACAGGACAGGGGTTACACTGAAGCTTTCTTT	CASSLQDRGYTEAFF
TRBV27	TRBJ2-1	NA	TRBD2	TGTGCCAGCAGTTTTAGCGGGAGTCCCTACAATGAGCAGTTCTTC	CASSFSGSPYNEQFF
TRBV5-1	TRBJ1-3	many	NA	TGTGCCAGCAGCTTGGAGGATTCTGGAAACACCATATATTTT	CASSLEDSGNTIYF
TRBV6-5	TRBJ1-1	few	NA	TGTGCCAGCAGTTACCGCGGGGCTGGGAACACTGAAGCTTTCTTT	CASSYRGAGNTEAFF
TRBV20-1	TRBJ2-1	few	NA	TGCAGTGCCCCCCCGTCCAGCTCCTACAATGAGCAGTTCTTC	CSAPPSSSYNEQFF
TRBV11-3	TRBJ1-5	many	TRBD1	TGTGCCTGCACCTCGGGACAGAGGGAGCCTCAGCCCCAGCATTTT	CACTSGQREPQPQHF
TRBV3-1	TRBJ2-4	few	NA	TGTGCCAGCAGCCAAGAAGGGGGGCCAAACATTCAGTACTTC	CASSQEGGPNIQYF
TRBV18	TRBJ1-1	many	NA	TGTGCCAGCAGTCCAAGGGCCACTGAAGCTTTCTTT	CASSPRATEAFF
TRBV30	TRBJ2-3	many	NA	TGTGCCTGGAGTTCCATAGGGTTGGGCACAGATACGCAGTATTTT	CAWSSIGLGTDTQYF
TRBV6-1	TRBJ1-5	NA	NA	TGTGCCAGCAGTGAAATCAGGGACCAGCCCCAGCATTTT	CASSEIRDQPQHF
TRBV2	TRBJ2-7	many	NA	TGTGCCAGCAGCAAGGAGCGGACCTACGAGCAGTACTTC	CASSKERTYEQYF
TRBV2	TRBJ2-1	many	TRBD1	TGTGCCAGCACCCCCGGGACAGGGGGCTCCTACAATGAGCAGTTCTTC	CASTPGTGGSYNEQFF
TRBV29-1	TRBJ2-7	many	TRBD1	TGCAGCGTTGGAACATACAGGGGCGAGCAGTACTTC	CSVGTYRGEQYF
TRBV12-3/TRBV12-4	TRBJ2-7	few	NA	TGTGCCGGTCGGACTAACTACGAGCAGTACTTC	CAGRTNYEQYF
TRBV12-3/TRBV12-4	TRBJ2-5	many	NA	TGTGCCAGCAGTTCGCAGCGCGTCCCAAGGGGGGAGACCCAGTACTTC	CASSSQRVPRGETQYF
TRBV20-1	TRBJ2-1	NA	NA	TGCAGTGCCCCAAAAGAGACCTACAATGAGCAGTTCTTC	CSAPKETYNEQFF
TRBV20-1	TRBJ2-5	many	NA	TGCAGTGCTAGAGGTCCCGGCCTGGCAAGAGACCTGCAGTACTTC	CSARGPGLARDLQYF
TRBV7-8	TRBJ1-2	many	NA	TGTGCCAGCAGCTGGGCCGGGACACCCGAATCCGGCTACACCTTC	CASSWAGTPESGYTF